The entry below describes one TCR beta chain. Its antigen is currently unknown. Amplification used 60 Vbeta primers and 13 Jbeta primers. Authors' methods: In a later analysis, the count reached roughly 80 million unique TCR beta chains, with roughly 9.9 million shared. TCRdb keeps only in-frame clones here, not all; method: immunoSEQ multiplex PCR. V and J calls and clone size are those listed in that table; D and trimming were worked out from the DNA. The data hold around 130,000 clones, with approximately 82% observed a single time. It was healthy bone marrow donors who served as donors. This record belongs to a study of cytomegalovirus exposure and HLA in healthy donors. Study results and limitations: A later analysis found TCR association rates differed by HLA locus, highest for DRB1 and lowest for HLA-C. Confirmation in vitro established that a few CMV-associated chains were specific for CMV antigens.

V lost 4 bases to trimming and J lost 4 bases, with 9 bases between them. Looked up from germline, CDR1 is SGHDN and CDR2 is FVKESK. The CDR3 runs 13 residues. This clonotype was obtained from a woman younger than 30 in good health and CMV-seropositive. V and J are TRBV14 and TRBJ2-3; possible D gene TRBD2, 5 bases. The sample comprised PBMCs. The CDR3: CASSPTGSDTQYF. In nucleotides, the CDR3 is TGTGCCAGCAGCCCGACGGGGTCAGATACGCAGTATTTT.